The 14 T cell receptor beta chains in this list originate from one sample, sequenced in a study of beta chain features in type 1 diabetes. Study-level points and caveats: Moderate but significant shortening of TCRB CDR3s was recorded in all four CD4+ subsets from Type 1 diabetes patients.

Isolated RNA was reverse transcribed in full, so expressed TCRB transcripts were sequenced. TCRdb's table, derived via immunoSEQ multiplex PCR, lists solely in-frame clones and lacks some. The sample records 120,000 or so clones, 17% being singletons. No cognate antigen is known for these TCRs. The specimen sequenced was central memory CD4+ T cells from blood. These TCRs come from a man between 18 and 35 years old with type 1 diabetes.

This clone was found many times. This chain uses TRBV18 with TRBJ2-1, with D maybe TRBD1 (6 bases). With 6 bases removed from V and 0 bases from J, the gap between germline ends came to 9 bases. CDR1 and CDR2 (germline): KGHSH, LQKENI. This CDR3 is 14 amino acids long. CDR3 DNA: TGTGCCAGCTCGCAGGGGCCCTCCTACAATGAGCAGTTCTTC. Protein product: CASSQGPSYNEQFF.

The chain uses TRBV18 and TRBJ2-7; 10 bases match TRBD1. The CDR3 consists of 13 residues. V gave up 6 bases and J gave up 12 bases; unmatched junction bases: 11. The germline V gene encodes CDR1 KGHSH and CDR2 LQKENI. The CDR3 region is CASSLEDRGILYF. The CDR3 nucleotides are TGTGCCAGCTCCCTTGAGGACAGGGGGATTCTGTACTTC.

Here the CDR3 reads CASSQLTDTQYF. CDR3 DNA: TGCGCCAGCAGCCAACTCACAGATACGCAGTATTTT. The chain has TRBV4-1 and TRBJ2-3; D unresolved. V was pared by 2 bases and J by 2 bases, with 2 bases between. Looked up from germline, CDR1 is MGHRA and CDR2 is YSYEKL. The CDR3 runs 12 residues.

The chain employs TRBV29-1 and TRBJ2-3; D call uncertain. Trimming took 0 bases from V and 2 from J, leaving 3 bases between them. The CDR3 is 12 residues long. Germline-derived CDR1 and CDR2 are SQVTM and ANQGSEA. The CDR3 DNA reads TGCAGCGTTGAAGAGGCCACAGATACGCAGTATTTT. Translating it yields CSVEEATDTQYF.

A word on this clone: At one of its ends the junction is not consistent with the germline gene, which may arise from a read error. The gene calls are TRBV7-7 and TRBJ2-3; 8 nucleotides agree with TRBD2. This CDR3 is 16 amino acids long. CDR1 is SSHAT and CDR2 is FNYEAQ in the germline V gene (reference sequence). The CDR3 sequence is CASSSSPAGGGDTQYF. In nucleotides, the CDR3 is TGTGCTAGCAGCTCTTCCCCGGCGGGAGGTGGAGATACGCAGTATTTT.

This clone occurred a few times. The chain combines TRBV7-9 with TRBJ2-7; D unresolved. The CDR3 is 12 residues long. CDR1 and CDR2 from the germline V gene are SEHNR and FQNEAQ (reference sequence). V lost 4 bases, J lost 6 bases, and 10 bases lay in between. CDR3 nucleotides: TGTGCCAGCAGCTCGCTGGCTGCCGAGCAGTACTTC. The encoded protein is CASSSLAAEQYF.

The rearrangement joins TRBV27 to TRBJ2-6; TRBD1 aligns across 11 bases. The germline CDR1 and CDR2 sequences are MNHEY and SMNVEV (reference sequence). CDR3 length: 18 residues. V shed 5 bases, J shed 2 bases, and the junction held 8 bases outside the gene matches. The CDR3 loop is CASSAGQGALTGANVLTF. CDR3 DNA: TGTGCCAGCAGTGCTGGACAGGGGGCGTTGACTGGGGCCAACGTCCTGACTTTC. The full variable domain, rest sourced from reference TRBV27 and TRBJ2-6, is EAQVTQNPRYLITVTGKKLTVTCSQNMNHEYMSWYRQDPGLGLRQIYYSMNVEVTDKGDVPEGYKVSRKEKRNFPLILESPSPNQTSLYFCASSAGQGALTGANVLTFGAGSRLTVL.

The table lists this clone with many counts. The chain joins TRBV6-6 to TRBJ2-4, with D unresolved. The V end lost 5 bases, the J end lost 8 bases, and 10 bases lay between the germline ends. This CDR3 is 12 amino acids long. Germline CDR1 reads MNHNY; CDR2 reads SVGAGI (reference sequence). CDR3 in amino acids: CASSGDSYIQYF. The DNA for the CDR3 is TGTGCCAGCAGTGGTGACTCTTACATTCAGTACTTC.

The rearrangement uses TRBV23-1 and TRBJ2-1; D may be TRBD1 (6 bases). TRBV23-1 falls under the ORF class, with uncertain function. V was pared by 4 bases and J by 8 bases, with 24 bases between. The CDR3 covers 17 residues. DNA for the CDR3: TGCGCCAGCAGTCTATACCGGGCCAGAACAGGGACATATGAGCAGTTCTTC. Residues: CASSLYRARTGTYEQFF.

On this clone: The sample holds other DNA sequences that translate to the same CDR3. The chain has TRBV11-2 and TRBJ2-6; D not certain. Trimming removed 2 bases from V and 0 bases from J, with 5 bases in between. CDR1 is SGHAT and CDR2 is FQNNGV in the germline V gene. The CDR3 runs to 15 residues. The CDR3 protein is CASSLQVSGANVLTF. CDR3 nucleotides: TGTGCCAGCAGCTTACAGGTCTCTGGGGCCAACGTCCTGACTTTC.

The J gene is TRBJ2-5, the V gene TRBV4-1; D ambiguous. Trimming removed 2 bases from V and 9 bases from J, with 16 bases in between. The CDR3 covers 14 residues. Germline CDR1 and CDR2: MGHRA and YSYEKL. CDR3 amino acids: CASSQSLASQAQYF. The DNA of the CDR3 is TGCGCCAGCAGCCAATCGTTAGCATCGCAGGCCCAGTACTTC.

CDR3 region: CASSLARGTEAFF. CDR3 sequence (DNA): TGTGCCAGCAGCTTAGCAAGGGGAACTGAAGCTTTCTTT. This chain links TRBV7-9 with TRBJ1-1; D may be TRBD1 (5 bases). CDR1 SEHNR and CDR2 FQNEAQ come from the germline V gene (reference sequence). V was cut by 0 bases and J by 5 bases, with 7 bases left in between. The CDR3 is 13 residues long.

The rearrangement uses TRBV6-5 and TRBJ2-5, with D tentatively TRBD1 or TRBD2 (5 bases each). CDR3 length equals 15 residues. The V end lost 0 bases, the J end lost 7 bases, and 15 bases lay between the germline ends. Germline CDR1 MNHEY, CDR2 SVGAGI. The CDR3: CASSYSGRAEGTQYF. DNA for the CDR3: TGTGCCAGCAGTTACTCGGGCAGGGCCGAGGGGACCCAGTACTTC.

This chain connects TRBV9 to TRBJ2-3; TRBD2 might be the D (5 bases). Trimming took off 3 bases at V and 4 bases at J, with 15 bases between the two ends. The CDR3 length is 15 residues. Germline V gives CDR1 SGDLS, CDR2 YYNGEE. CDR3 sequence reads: CASSGADFLSDTQYF. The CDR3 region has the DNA TGTGCCAGCAGCGGAGCGGACTTTCTCTCAGATACGCAGTATTTT. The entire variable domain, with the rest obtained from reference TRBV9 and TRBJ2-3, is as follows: DSGVTQTPKHLITATGQRVTLRCSPRSGDLSVYWYQQSLDQGLQFLIQYYNGEERAKGNILERFSAQQFPDLHSELNLSSLELGDSALYFCASSGADFLSDTQYFGPGTRLTVL.